The clone carrying this TCR beta chain has a count of ten or more. What it recognizes is unknown. The data originate from a study of T-cell reconstitution after alpha-beta-depleted transplantation in children. Study-wide findings and caveats: By one year post-transplant, T-cell counts and diversity largely arose from T cells that were newly produced. Expanded graft clones numbering several hundred reportedly gave rise to alpha-beta T cells about two months after transplant.

The authors prepared the TCRbeta library with unique molecular identifiers. TCRdb reprocessed the PCR reads with MiXCR, giving one entry per CDR3 protein. The sample holds 350,000 to 500,000 distinct CDR3 sequences, roughly 44% seen once. This CDR3 comprises 12 residues. Germline loops: CDR1 SQVTM, CDR2 ANQGSEA. Trimming took 4 bases from V and 4 from J, leaving 10 bases between them. The rearrangement joins TRBV29-1 to TRBJ2-5; either TRBD1 or TRBD2 may supply D (5 bases each). The sequence derives from a girl aged 2 to 10 with aplastic anemia, due to receive a stem cell transplant. This sample comprised PBMCs, obtained before TCRalphabeta/CD19-depleted stem cell transplant. This CDR3 is CSVGGAAETQYF. CDR3 nucleotides: TGCAGCGTTGGAGGGGCGGCAGAGACCCAGTACTTC.